The clone carrying this T cell receptor beta chain was seen repeatedly, ten times or more. V gave up 2 bases and J gave up 4 bases, with 6 bases separating them. Germline loops: CDR1 KGHDR, CDR2 SFDVKD. This CDR3 region has 13 residues. This specimen comes from a study of response to subunit inactivated influenza vaccine. TCRdb reanalysed the RT-PCR reads using MiXCR and keeps one entry per CDR3 protein. The table includes about 570,000 distinct CDR3 sequences, approximately 11% detected once. This sample also belongs to another study, concerning T cells expressing NK-cell markers. In that study: With UMIs, 5'RACE template switching was used to make TCR beta cDNA. Restriction of sorting to alpha-beta TCR T cells was accomplished in several experiments using an anti-gamma-delta TCR antibody.

The receptor comes from a man in his forties or fifties who received an inactivated influenza vaccine. The V and J genes are TRBV24-1 and TRBJ2-3; D unresolved. Specimen: PBMCs from blood, collected on the day of vaccination. The CDR3 spells CATSDWQADTQYF. The CDR3 nucleotides are TGTGCCACCAGTGATTGGCAGGCAGATACGCAGTATTTT.